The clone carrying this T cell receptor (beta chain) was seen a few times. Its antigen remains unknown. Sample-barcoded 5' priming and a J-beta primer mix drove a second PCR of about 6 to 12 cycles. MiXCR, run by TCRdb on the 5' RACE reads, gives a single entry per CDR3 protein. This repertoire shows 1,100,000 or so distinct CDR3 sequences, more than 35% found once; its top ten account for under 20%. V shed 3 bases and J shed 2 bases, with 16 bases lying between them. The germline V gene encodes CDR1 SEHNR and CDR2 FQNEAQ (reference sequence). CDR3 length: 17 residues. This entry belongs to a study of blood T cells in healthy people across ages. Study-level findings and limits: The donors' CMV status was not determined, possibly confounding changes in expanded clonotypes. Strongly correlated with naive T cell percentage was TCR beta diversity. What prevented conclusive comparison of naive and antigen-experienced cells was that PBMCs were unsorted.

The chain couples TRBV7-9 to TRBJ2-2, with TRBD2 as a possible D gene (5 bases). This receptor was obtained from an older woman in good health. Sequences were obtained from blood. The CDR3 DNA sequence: TGTGCCAGCAGCTTGGGAGCGAGTCTAGTAAACACCGGGGAGCTGTTTTTT. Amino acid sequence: CASSLGASLVNTGELFF.